One and the same sample provided the 7 T cell receptor beta chains below, sequenced in a study of technical replicates of blood from a handful of donors. The table came from immunoSEQ multiplex PCR; TCRdb's copy has only in-frame clones and leaves some out. The sample includes over 75,000 clones, around 97% of them seen just once. The sequenced sample consisted of T cells isolated from PBMCs. Receptor source: a human donor in good health.

This chain uses TRBV6-5 with TRBJ2-7; 7 bases agree with TRBD1. Germline loops: CDR1 MNHEY, CDR2 SVGAGI. V was clipped by 7 bases and J by 2 bases; unmatched bases: 8. This CDR3 has 14 residues. DNA of the CDR3: TGTGCCAGCACCGCGACAGGGCTCACCTACGAGCAGTACTTC. Its translation is CASTATGLTYEQYF.

J is TRBJ1-5 and V is TRBV4-1, with D unresolved. This CDR3 region has 17 residues. Deletions cut 4 bases from V and 7 bases from J, with 23 bases between. Germline-derived CDR1 and CDR2 are MGHRA and YSYEKL. The chain's CDR3 is CASSPGAARAKGQPQHF. For the CDR3, the DNA is TGCGCCAGCAGCCCCGGAGCGGCAAGGGCTAAAGGGCAGCCCCAGCATTTT.

The V gene is TRBV4-2, the J gene TRBJ1-1; D call uncertain. Germline assignment: CDR1 LGHNA and CDR2 YNFKEQ. CDR3 length: 13 residues. V shed 4 bases and J shed 3 bases, with 9 bases lying between them. The CDR3 coding sequence is TGTGCCAGCAGCCTTGAGCTACACACTGAAGCTTTCTTT. Its protein product is CASSLELHTEAFF.

This clone was seen once. The rearrangement links TRBV29-1 to TRBJ2-7, with 9 bases lining up with TRBD1. The CDR3 has 17 amino acids. Trimming cost V 8 bases and J 1 base; bases outside gene matches: 18. Germline V gene lookup returns CDR1 SQVTM and CDR2 ANQGSEA. The CDR3 DNA reads TGCAGCATCACAATGGGCGCGGGGACAGGGCGATCCTACGAGCAGTACTTC. It is translated as CSITMGAGTGRSYEQYF.

This sequence joins TRBV5-1 and TRBJ2-1, with TRBD2 matching 10 bases. The trim removed 2 bases at V and 9 bases at J, leaving 5 bases unmatched. The CDR3 loop spans 14 amino acids. Germline loops: CDR1 SGHRS, CDR2 YFSETQ. CDR3 sequence (DNA): TGCGCCAGCAGCTTAGCGGGGGGGGCGGCTGAGCAGTTCTTC. This translates into CASSLAGGAAEQFF.

The V and J genes are TRBV7-6 and TRBJ1-2, with no clear D. Between the trimmed V and J ends, which lost 0 bases and 5 bases, there was a span of 7 bases. The CDR3 runs 13 residues. Germline V gene lookup returns CDR1 SGHVS and CDR2 FNYEAQ. This CDR3 reads CASSLALGYGYTF. The CDR3 DNA reads TGTGCCAGCAGCTTAGCCCTCGGGTATGGCTACACCTTC.

The rearrangement links TRBV5-1 to TRBJ2-1; perhaps TRBD1 as D (7 bases). CDR1 is SGHRS, CDR2 YFSETQ, per germline. Trimming cost V 1 base and J 3 bases, with 14 bases left between them. The CDR3 contains 16 residues. DNA for the CDR3: TGCGCCAGCAGCTTGACAGGGGACTCCATCTACAATGAGCAGTTCTTC. Encoded protein: CASSLTGDSIYNEQFF. The full variable domain, with the rest looked up from reference TRBV5-1 and TRBJ2-1, is KAGVTQTPRYLIKTRGQQVTLSCSPISGHRSVSWYQQTPGQGLQFLFEYFSETQRNKGNFPGRFSGRQFSNSRSEMNVSTLELGDSALYLCASSLTGDSIYNEQFFGPGTRLTVL.